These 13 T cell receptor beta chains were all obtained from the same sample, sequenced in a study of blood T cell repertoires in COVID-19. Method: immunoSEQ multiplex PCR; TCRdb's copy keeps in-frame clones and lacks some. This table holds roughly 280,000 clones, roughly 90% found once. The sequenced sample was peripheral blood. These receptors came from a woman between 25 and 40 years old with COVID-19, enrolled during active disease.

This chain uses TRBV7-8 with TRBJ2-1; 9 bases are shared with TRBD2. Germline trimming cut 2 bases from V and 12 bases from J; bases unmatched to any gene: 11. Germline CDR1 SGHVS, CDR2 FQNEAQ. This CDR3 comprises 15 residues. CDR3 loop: CASSLMAGGPMGQFF. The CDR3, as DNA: TGTGCCAGCAGCTTAATGGCGGGAGGGCCTATGGGGCAGTTCTTC. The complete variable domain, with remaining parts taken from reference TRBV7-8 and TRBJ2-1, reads GAGVSQSPRYKVAKRGQDVALRCDPISGHVSLFWYQQALGQGPEFLTYFQNEAQLDKSGLPSDRFFAERPEGSVSTLKIQRTQQEDSAVYLCASSLMAGGPMGQFFGPGTRLTVL.

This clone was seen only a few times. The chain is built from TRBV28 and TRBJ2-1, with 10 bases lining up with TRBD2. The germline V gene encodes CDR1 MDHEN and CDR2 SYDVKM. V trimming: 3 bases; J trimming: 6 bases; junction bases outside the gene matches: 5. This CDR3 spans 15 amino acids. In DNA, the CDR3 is TGTGCCAGCAGTTTCTTCTCTAGCGGGAGCAATGAGCAGTTCTTC. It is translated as CASSFFSSGSNEQFF.

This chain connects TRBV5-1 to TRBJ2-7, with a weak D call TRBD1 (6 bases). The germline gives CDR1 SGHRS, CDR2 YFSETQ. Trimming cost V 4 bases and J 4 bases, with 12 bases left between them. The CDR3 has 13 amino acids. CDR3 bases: TGCGCCAGCAGCGAATCACAGGGTTACGAGCAGTACTTC. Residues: CASSESQGYEQYF.

The CDR3 is CASSPLGSGSFGVYNEQFF. CDR3 coding DNA: TGTGCCAGCAGTCCCTTGGGTAGCGGGAGTTTCGGGGTTTACAATGAGCAGTTCTTC. The chain has TRBV6-4 and TRBJ2-1, with 9 bases aligning to TRBD2. J was trimmed by 4 bases and V by 5 bases; bases with no gene match: 18. This CDR3 region has 19 residues. From germline, CDR1 is MRHNA and CDR2 SNTAGT.

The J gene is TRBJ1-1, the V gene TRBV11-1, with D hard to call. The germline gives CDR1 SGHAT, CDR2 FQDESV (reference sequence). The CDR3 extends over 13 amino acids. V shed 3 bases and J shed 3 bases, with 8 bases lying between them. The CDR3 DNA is TGTGCCAGCAGCTTCGAGGGTTACACTGAAGCTTTCTTT. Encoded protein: CASSFEGYTEAFF.

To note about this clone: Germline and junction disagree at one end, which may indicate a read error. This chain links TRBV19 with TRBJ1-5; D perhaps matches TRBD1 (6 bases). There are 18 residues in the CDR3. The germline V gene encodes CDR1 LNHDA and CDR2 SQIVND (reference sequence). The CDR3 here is CASTPKGVFRGRTQPQHF. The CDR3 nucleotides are TGTGCCAGTACTCCGAAGGGGGTGTTTCGGGGCCGCACACAGCCGCAGCATTTT.

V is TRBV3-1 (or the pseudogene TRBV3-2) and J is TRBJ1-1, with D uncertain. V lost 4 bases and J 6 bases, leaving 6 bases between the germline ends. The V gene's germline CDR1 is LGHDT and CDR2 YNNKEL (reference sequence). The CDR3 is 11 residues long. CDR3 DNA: TGTGCCAGCAGCCTTCGGGCTGAAGCTTTCTTT. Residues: CASSLRAEAFF.

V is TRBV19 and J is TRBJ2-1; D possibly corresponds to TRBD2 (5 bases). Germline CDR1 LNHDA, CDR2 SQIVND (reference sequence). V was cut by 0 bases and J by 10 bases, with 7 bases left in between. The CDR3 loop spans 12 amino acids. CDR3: CASSIEGREQFF. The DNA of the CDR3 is TGTGCCAGTAGTATAGAGGGGAGAGAGCAGTTCTTC.

The CDR3 here is CAREDKGAREKLFF. In nucleotides, the CDR3 is TGTGCCAGGGAAGACAAGGGGGCTCGTGAAAAACTGTTTTTT. This chain links TRBV2 with TRBJ1-4, with 7 bases fitting TRBD1. The germline V gene encodes CDR1 SNHLY and CDR2 FYNNEI. Trimming took 9 bases from V and 7 from J; bases not matched to a gene: 11. The CDR3 has 14 residues.

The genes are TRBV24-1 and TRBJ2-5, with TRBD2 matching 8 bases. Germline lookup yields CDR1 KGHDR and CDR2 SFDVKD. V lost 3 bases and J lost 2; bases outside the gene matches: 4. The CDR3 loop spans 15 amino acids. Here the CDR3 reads CATSDPREGQETQYF. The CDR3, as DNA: TGTGCCACCAGTGATCCCCGGGAGGGACAAGAGACCCAGTACTTC.

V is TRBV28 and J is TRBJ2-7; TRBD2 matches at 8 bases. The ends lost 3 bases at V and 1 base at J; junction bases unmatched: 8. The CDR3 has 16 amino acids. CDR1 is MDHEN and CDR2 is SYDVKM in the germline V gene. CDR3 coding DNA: TGTGCCAGCAGTTTGATGGCTAGCGGGCCTTCCTACGAGCAGTACTTC. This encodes CASSLMASGPSYEQYF.

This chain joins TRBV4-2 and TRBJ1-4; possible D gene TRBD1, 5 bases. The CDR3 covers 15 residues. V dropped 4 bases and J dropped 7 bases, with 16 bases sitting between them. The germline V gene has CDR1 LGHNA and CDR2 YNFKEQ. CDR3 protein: CASSPRQISGEKLFF. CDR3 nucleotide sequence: TGTGCCAGCAGCCCCAGACAGATTTCTGGTGAAAAACTGTTTTTT.

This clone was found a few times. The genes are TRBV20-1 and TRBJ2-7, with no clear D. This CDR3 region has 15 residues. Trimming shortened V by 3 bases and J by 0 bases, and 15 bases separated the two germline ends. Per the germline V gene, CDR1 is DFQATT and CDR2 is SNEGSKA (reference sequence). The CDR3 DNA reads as TGCAGTGCTAGTGGCAGGTCTGTGGCCTCCTACGAGCAGTACTTC. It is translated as CSASGRSVASYEQYF.